This T cell receptor beta chain was identified in a study of Ad26.COV2.S vaccination and SARS-CoV-2 variants. CDR1 SGHDN and CDR2 FVKESK come from the germline V gene. The ends lost 10 bases at V and 1 base at J; junction bases unmatched: 16. This CDR3 is built from 17 residues. Here immunoSEQ multiplex PCR was the method, and the copy in TCRdb shows in-frame clones only, minus some. The sample holds around 340,000 clones; 70% to 90% are singletons and the top ten take approximately 12%. Only one count was recorded for this clone. Described treatment: roughly 20 received Ad26.COV2.S at low or high dose, single or two shots; several received placebo; per-sample allocation not given. Sampling happened 63 days after the first vaccine or placebo injection.

The source is a person between 18 and 60 years old who received the Ad26.COV2.S COVID-19 vaccine or a placebo. This specimen consisted of peripheral blood, obtained in a trial of Ad26.COV2.S vaccine versus placebo. The rearrangement links TRBV14 to TRBJ1-5, with 7 bases matching TRBD1. CDR3 sequence: CATHWGYRGLSNQPQHF. CDR3 DNA sequence: TGTGCCACTCATTGGGGGTACAGGGGCCTGAGCAATCAGCCCCAGCATTTT.